Shown below are 11 T cell receptor beta chains from a single sample sequenced in a study of patients and donors after allogeneic stem cell transplantation. TCRdb recomputed calls from the RT-PCR reads with MiXCR, one row per CDR3 protein. The sample yields about 200,000 distinct CDR3 sequences, roughly two fifths seen once. Sequenced: blood, either unsorted or a sorted T cell fraction (not recorded which). The receptor source for this set is a human donor who was either an allogeneic HSCT recipient or a stem cell or donor lymphocyte infusion donor (not recorded which). It is not recorded whose cells these are; they may come from a transplant donor.

The chain has TRBV20-1 and TRBJ1-5, with a weak D call TRBD1 (6 bases). Germline CDR1 DFQATT, CDR2 SNEGSKA (reference sequence). This CDR3 is built from 11 residues. Trimming shortened V by 4 bases and J by 16 bases, and 17 bases separated the two germline ends. CDR3 loop: CSAIGGRVAHF. The DNA of the CDR3 is TGCAGTGCTATTGGGGGGCGCGTTGCTCATTTT.

There are a few counts of this clonotype. V usage is TRBV12-3 or TRBV12-4 and J usage is TRBJ1-5; perhaps TRBD1 as D (5 bases). V lost 5 bases, J lost 4 bases, and 15 bases lay in between. The CDR3 has 15 amino acids. The chain's CDR3 is CASSPRGNRNQPQHF. In DNA, the CDR3 is TGTGCCAGCAGTCCCCGGGGGAATCGGAATCAGCCCCAGCATTTT.

The V gene is TRBV5-1, the J gene TRBJ2-1; possible D gene TRBD2, 6 bases. V was trimmed by 2 bases and J by 5 bases, leaving 8 bases between them. The CDR3 is 13 amino acids. Germline assignment: CDR1 SGHRS and CDR2 YFSETQ. The CDR3 DNA is TGCGCCAGCAGCTTTAGCGGCCACAATGAGCAGTTCTTC. Translated, it gives CASSFSGHNEQFF.

V gene TRBV5-1 combines with J gene TRBJ2-1; the D is unclear. CDR1 SGHRS and CDR2 YFSETQ come from the germline V gene. V was pared by 2 bases and J by 6 bases, with 15 bases between. This CDR3 spans 15 amino acids. The CDR3 region has the DNA TGCGCCAGCAGCTTTTACTTGGCAGGCTCCAATGAGCAGTTCTTC. Translated: CASSFYLAGSNEQFF. Drawing the rest from reference TRBV5-1 and TRBJ2-1, the complete variable domain is KAGVTQTPRYLIKTRGQQVTLSCSPISGHRSVSWYQQTPGQGLQFLFEYFSETQRNKGNFPGRFSGRQFSNSRSEMNVSTLELGDSALYLCASSFYLAGSNEQFFGPGTRLTVL.

In its sample, this clonotype was seen once. The V and J genes are TRBV2 and TRBJ2-7, with a possible D match to TRBD2 (5 bases). Deletions cut 7 bases from V and 3 bases from J, with 13 bases between. The CDR3 length is 13 residues. The V gene's germline CDR1 is SNHLY and CDR2 FYNNEI. The CDR3 DNA reads as TGTGCCAGCACCGGCCGACTAAACTACGAGCAGTACTTC. Translating it yields CASTGRLNYEQYF.

The chain recombines TRBV20-1 with TRBJ2-7; the D call may be TRBD1 or TRBD2 (5 bases each). Germline-derived CDR1 and CDR2 are DFQATT and SNEGSKA (reference sequence). Trimming took 2 bases from V and 2 from J, leaving 16 bases between them. The CDR3 spans 15 residues. Here the CDR3 DNA reads TGCAGTGCTAGATCTTCCGGGACCGGCACCTACGAGCAGTACTTC. Its protein product is CSARSSGTGTYEQYF.

The chain uses TRBV6-1 and TRBJ1-6; D is undetermined. The CDR3 runs to 16 residues. The V gene's germline CDR1 is MNHNS and CDR2 SASEGT. V lost 7 bases to trimming and J lost 3 bases, with 16 bases between them. This chain's CDR3 is CASNTWAPYYNSPLHF. CDR3 bases: TGTGCCAGCAACACATGGGCTCCTTACTATAATTCACCCCTCCACTTT.

The genes are TRBV5-5 and TRBJ2-4; no clear D. Per germline, CDR1 SGHKS and CDR2 YYEKEE (reference sequence). V was cut by 0 bases and J by 7 bases, with 17 bases left in between. This CDR3 spans 16 amino acids. CDR3 in amino acids: CASSLVRAAYRNIQYF. The CDR3 DNA reads as TGTGCCAGCAGCTTGGTTAGGGCAGCTTATAGGAACATTCAGTACTTC. Filled out from reference TRBV5-5 and TRBJ2-4, the complete variable domain reads DAGVTQSPTHLIKTRGQQVTLRCSPISGHKSVSWYQQVLGQGPQFIFQYYEKEERGRGNFPDRFSARQFPNYSSELNVNALLLGDSALYLCASSLVRAAYRNIQYFGAGTRLSVL.

V usage is TRBV12-3 or TRBV12-4 and J usage is TRBJ1-2; 7 bases are shared with TRBD1. The CDR3 is 14 amino acids. The V gene end was trimmed by 3 bases and the J gene end by 8 bases; junction bases not matched to a gene: 9. The CDR3 DNA reads TGTGCCAGCAGTTTTGGGGGACAGTCGGCGGGCTACACCTTC. As protein: CASSFGGQSAGYTF.

This clonotype showed up just a few times. The rearrangement joins TRBV12-3 or TRBV12-4 to TRBJ1-1; possible D gene TRBD1, 5 bases. The CDR3 length is 16 residues. Trimming took 2 bases from V and 5 from J, leaving 18 bases between them. The CDR3 DNA reads TGTGCCAGCAGTTTATCCCCCACAGGTTGGAGGACTGAAGCTTTCTTT. Its translation is CASSLSPTGWRTEAFF.

The chain couples TRBV12-3 or TRBV12-4 to TRBJ2-2, with TRBD1 matching 7 bases. This CDR3 is 14 amino acids long. V lost 7 bases, J lost 2 bases, and 4 bases stayed unmatched. The CDR3 loop is CASNWDRNTGELFF. CDR3 DNA: TGTGCCAGCAACTGGGACAGAAACACCGGGGAGCTGTTTTTT.